The 23 T cell receptor beta chains in this list originate from one sample, sequenced in a study of blood T cell repertoires in COVID-19. The method was immunoSEQ multiplex PCR; TCRdb's version includes in-frame clones alone and lacks a portion of them. The sample includes about 140,000 clones, approximately 80% of them seen just once. What was sequenced was peripheral blood. These receptors came from a man aged 45-65 years with acute or convalescent COVID-19.

The V gene is TRBV7-2, the J gene TRBJ1-2; 7 bases agree with TRBD1. V shed 6 bases and J 8 bases; nucleotides not matched to a gene: 6. Germline V gene data show CDR1 as SGHTA and CDR2 as FQGNSA. The CDR3 consists of 12 residues. The chain's CDR3 is CASSRDREGYTF. CDR3 DNA: TGTGCCAGCAGTCGCGACAGGGAGGGCTACACCTTC.

The chain carries TRBV7-2 and TRBJ1-2; no clear D gene. The V gene lost 4 bases and the J gene lost 0 bases, with 12 bases spanning the gap. There are 15 residues in the CDR3. Per germline, CDR1 SGHTA and CDR2 FQGNSA. CDR3 sequence reads: CASSSTDTANYGYTF. The CDR3 DNA follows: TGTGCCAGCAGCTCCACAGATACAGCTAACTATGGCTACACCTTC.

The CDR3 reads CASSYGQGSYEQYF. For the CDR3, the DNA is TGTGCCAGCAGTTACGGCCAGGGCTCCTACGAGCAGTACTTC. V usage is TRBV6-5 and J usage is TRBJ2-7; the D gene is possibly TRBD1 (5 bases). CDR1 is MNHEY, CDR2 SVGAGI, per germline. The CDR3 has 14 residues. V dropped 2 bases and J dropped 0 bases, with 8 bases sitting between them.

This clone was seen just once. The chain links TRBV28 to TRBJ2-7; 9 bases agree with TRBD2. The trim removed 5 bases at V and 0 bases at J, leaving 2 bases unmatched. The CDR3 sequence is 14 residues long. Germline V lookup: CDR1 MDHEN, CDR2 SYDVKM. DNA for the CDR3: TGTGCCAGCAGTCCGACTAGCGGCTCCTACGAGCAGTACGTC. Amino acids: CASSPTSGSYEQYV.

The chain uses TRBV7-3 and TRBJ2-6, with 7 bases matching TRBD1. V was clipped by 7 bases and J by 0 bases; unmatched bases: 12. Germline CDR1 SGHTA, CDR2 FQGTGA. This CDR3 is built from 18 residues. The CDR3: CASTPDRSLLSGANVLTF. CDR3 DNA sequence: TGTGCCAGCACCCCGGACAGGAGTCTTCTCTCTGGGGCCAACGTCCTGACTTTC.

This rearrangement joins TRBV2 to TRBJ2-3; no clear D gene. Germline V gene lookup returns CDR1 SNHLY and CDR2 FYNNEI. V was shortened by 10 bases and J by 6 bases, with 11 bases between the two germline ends. This CDR3 contains 11 residues. The chain's CDR3 is CATLKADTQYF. CDR3 DNA: TGTGCCACCTTGAAAGCGGATACGCAGTATTTT.

This chain links TRBV30 with TRBJ2-1; 8 bases are shared with TRBD1. With V trimmed by 4 bases and J by 5 bases, 4 bases remained unmatched. The CDR3 consists of 13 residues. CDR1 and CDR2 (germline): GTSNPN, SVGIG (reference sequence). The CDR3 protein is CAWMRTGHNEQFF. In nucleotides, the CDR3 is TGTGCCTGGATGAGGACAGGGCACAATGAGCAGTTCTTC. Based on the CDR3 plus reference TRBV30 and TRBJ2-1, the full variable domain is SQTIHQWPATLVQPVGSPLSLECTVEGTSNPNLYWYRQAAGRGLQLLFYSVGIGQISSEVPQNLSASRPQDRQFILSSKKLLLSDSGFYLCAWMRTGHNEQFFGPGTRLTVL.

The J gene is TRBJ1-4, the V gene TRBV6-5; D is ambiguous. Trimming stripped 7 bases from V and 7 bases from J, with 16 bases between. Germline CDR1 and CDR2: MNHEY and SVGAGI. The CDR3 has 14 residues. Written as DNA, the CDR3 is TGTGCCAGCAAGGAATCGGGGATGGGTGAAAAACTGTTTTTT. Amino acids: CASKESGMGEKLFF.

This clone occurred a few times. The chain joins TRBV7-9 to TRBJ2-7; 8 nucleotides line up with TRBD1. The V gene end was trimmed by 4 bases and the J gene end by 6 bases; junction bases not matched to a gene: 5. Germline CDR1 and CDR2: SEHNR and FQNEAQ (reference sequence). The CDR3 is made up of 13 amino acids. CDR3 in DNA: TGTGCCAGCAGCTCACGGACAGGGCGCGAGCAGTACTTC. This gives the protein CASSSRTGREQYF.

The V call is TRBV6-5, the J call TRBJ1-1; D gene unclear. V dropped 7 bases and J dropped 0 bases, with 9 bases sitting between them. Germline CDR1 is MNHEY and CDR2 is SVGAGI. CDR3 length equals 13 residues. The CDR3 coding sequence is TGTGCCAGCATATGGAGAATGAACACTGAAGCTTTCTTT. It translates to CASIWRMNTEAFF.

The V call is TRBV5-4, the J call TRBJ2-2; TRBD2 is a possible D gene (6 bases). V lost 0 bases and J 3 bases, leaving 12 bases between the germline ends. This CDR3 is 16 amino acids long. Germline V lookup: CDR1 SGHNT, CDR2 YYREEE (reference sequence). CDR3 sequence: CASSLAGREDTGELFF. DNA for the CDR3: TGTGCCAGCAGCTTGGCCGGGCGGGAAGACACCGGGGAGCTGTTTTTT.

The V gene is TRBV5-1, the J gene TRBJ1-4; TRBD1 matches at 11 bases. The junction had 6 bases not matched to a gene; V was cut back by 3 bases and J by 8 bases. The CDR3 spans 15 residues. Germline assignment: CDR1 SGHRS and CDR2 YFSETQ. CDR3 residues: CASSSGQGAREKLFF. Here the CDR3 DNA reads TGCGCCAGCAGCTCAGGACAGGGGGCAAGGGAAAAACTGTTTTTT.

The chain joins TRBV19 to TRBJ2-6; D unclear. V lost 7 bases and J 3 bases, leaving 16 bases between the germline ends. CDR1 is LNHDA, CDR2 SQIVND, per germline (reference sequence). This CDR3 region has 16 residues. This chain's CDR3 is CASKKVNSFGANVLTF. In nucleotides, the CDR3 is TGTGCCAGTAAGAAGGTAAACAGTTTTGGGGCCAACGTCCTGACTTTC.

This chain joins TRBV24-1 and TRBJ2-1; 16 nucleotides match TRBD2. The CDR3 loop spans 17 amino acids. V shed 3 bases, J shed 10 bases, and the junction held 8 bases outside the gene matches. CDR1 is KGHDR and CDR2 is SFDVKD in the germline V gene. CDR3 sequence (DNA): TGTGCCACCAGTGATCGAGGGACTAGCGGGGGGGCAGCAGAGCAGTTCTTC. Its translation is CATSDRGTSGGAAEQFF.

The chain has TRBV29-1 and TRBJ1-1; D ambiguous. This CDR3 contains 12 residues. Germline V lookup: CDR1 SQVTM, CDR2 ANQGSEA. Between the trimmed V and J ends, which lost 6 bases and 1 base, there was a span of 9 bases. The CDR3 here is CSVGNSNTEAFF. The CDR3 DNA reads TGCAGCGTCGGTAACTCGAACACTGAAGCTTTCTTT. The full variable domain, with the rest looked up from reference TRBV29-1 and TRBJ1-1, is SAVISQKPSRDICQRGTSLTIQCQVDSQVTMMFWYRQQPGQSLTLIATANQGSEATYESGFVIDKFPISRPNLTFSTLTVSNMSPEDSSIYLCSVGNSNTEAFFGQGTRLTVV.

This clone was seen at least ten times. This sequence joins TRBV5-1 and TRBJ2-2; 7 bases agree with TRBD2. The CDR3 consists of 13 residues. Germline CDR1 and CDR2: SGHRS and YFSETQ. V shed 8 bases and J 7 bases; nucleotides not matched to a gene: 8. The chain's CDR3 is CASKGTTGGELFF. In DNA, the CDR3 is TGCGCCAGTAAAGGGACTACCGGCGGGGAGCTGTTTTTT.

The rearrangement joins TRBV7-9 to TRBJ1-5; TRBD1 matches at 7 bases. The germline gives CDR1 SEHNR, CDR2 FQNEAQ (reference sequence). The CDR3 contains 15 residues. After removal of 4 bases from V and 7 bases from J, the junction contained 10 bases not matched to a gene. The CDR3 DNA is TGTGCCAGCAGCTCCTGGACAGGCGGGGAACAGCCCCAGCATTTT. This gives the protein CASSSWTGGEQPQHF.

V usage is TRBV11-2 and J usage is TRBJ1-1, with D unresolved. Trimming took 0 bases from V and 1 from J, leaving 12 bases between them. CDR3 length: 16 amino acids. CDR1 is SGHAT, CDR2 FQNNGV, per germline. CDR3 loop: CASSLDGWRGNTEAFF. The CDR3 region has the DNA TGTGCCAGCAGCTTAGATGGTTGGCGGGGGAACACTGAAGCTTTCTTT.

The chain recombines TRBV3-1 (or the pseudogene TRBV3-2) with TRBJ1-2; maybe TRBD1 (6 bases). V was cut by 4 bases and J by 4 bases, with 22 bases left in between. The CDR3 sequence is 17 residues long. Germline V gene lookup returns CDR1 LGHDT and CDR2 YNNKEL (reference sequence). As DNA, the CDR3 is TGTGCCAGCAGCCCCCTGGGGGGGGACACCCGAACCTATGGCTACACCTTC. The encoded protein is CASSPLGGDTRTYGYTF.

This rearrangement joins TRBV19 to TRBJ2-5, with D possibly being TRBD1 (6 bases). This CDR3 contains 14 residues. Trimming left V 0 bases short and J 1 base short, with 6 bases between. Germline CDR1 reads LNHDA; CDR2 reads SQIVND (reference sequence). This chain's CDR3 is CASSIDRGQETQYF. The CDR3 DNA follows: TGTGCCAGTAGTATAGACAGGGGCCAAGAGACCCAGTACTTC.

The V and J genes are TRBV28 and TRBJ2-7, with 9 positions matching TRBD1. Germline CDR1 is MDHEN and CDR2 is SYDVKM. The ends lost 3 bases at V and 9 bases at J; junction bases unmatched: 9. There are 14 residues in the CDR3. Here the CDR3 DNA reads TGTGCCAGCAGTTTTCCGGGACAGGGAAGGGTGCAGTACGTC. This translates into CASSFPGQGRVQYV.

This clone has a single count. V usage is TRBV5-4 and J usage is TRBJ1-6; D uncertain. The CDR3 is made up of 14 amino acids. Germline-derived CDR1 and CDR2 are SGHNT and YYREEE (reference sequence). The V gene lost 0 bases and the J gene lost 10 bases, with 11 bases spanning the gap. The chain's CDR3 is CASSLGQAPSPLHF. CDR3 in DNA: TGTGCCAGCAGCTTGGGGCAGGCTCCCTCACCCCTCCACTTT.

The gene calls are TRBV6-5 and TRBJ2-1, with 10 bases that match TRBD1. This CDR3 spans 14 amino acids. Looked up from germline, CDR1 is MNHEY and CDR2 is SVGAGI. V was clipped by 7 bases and J by 4 bases; unmatched bases: 4. The CDR3 loop is CASNPGQGYNEQFF. The CDR3 DNA sequence: TGTGCCAGCAACCCGGGACAGGGGTACAATGAGCAGTTCTTC.